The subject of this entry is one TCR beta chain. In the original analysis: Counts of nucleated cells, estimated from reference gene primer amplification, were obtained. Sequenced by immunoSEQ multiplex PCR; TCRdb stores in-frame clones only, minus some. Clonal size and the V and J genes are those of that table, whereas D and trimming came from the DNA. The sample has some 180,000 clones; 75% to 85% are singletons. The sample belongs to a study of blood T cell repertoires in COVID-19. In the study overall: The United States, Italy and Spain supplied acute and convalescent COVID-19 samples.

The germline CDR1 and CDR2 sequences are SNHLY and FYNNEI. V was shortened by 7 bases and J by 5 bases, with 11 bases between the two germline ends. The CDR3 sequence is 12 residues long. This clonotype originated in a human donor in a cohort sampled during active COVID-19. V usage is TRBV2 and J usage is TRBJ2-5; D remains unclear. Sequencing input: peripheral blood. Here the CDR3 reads CASIPPGETQYF. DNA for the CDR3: TGTGCCAGCATCCCCCCCGGGGAGACCCAGTACTTC.